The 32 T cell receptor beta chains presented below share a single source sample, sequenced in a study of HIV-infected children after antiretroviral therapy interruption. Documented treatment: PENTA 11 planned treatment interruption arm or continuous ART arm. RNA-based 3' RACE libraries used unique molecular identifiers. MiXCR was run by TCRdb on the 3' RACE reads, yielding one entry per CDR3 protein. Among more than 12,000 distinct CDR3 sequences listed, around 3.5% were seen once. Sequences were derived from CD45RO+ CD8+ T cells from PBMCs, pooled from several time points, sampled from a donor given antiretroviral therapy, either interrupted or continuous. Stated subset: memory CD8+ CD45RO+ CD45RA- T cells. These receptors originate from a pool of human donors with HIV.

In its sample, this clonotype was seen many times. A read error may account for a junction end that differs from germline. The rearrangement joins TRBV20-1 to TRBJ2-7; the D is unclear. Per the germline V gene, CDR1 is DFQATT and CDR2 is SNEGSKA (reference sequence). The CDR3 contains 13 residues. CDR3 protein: CSASTLLSSEQYF. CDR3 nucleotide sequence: TGCAGTGCTAGTACACTCCTCTCCTCCGAGCAGTACTTC.

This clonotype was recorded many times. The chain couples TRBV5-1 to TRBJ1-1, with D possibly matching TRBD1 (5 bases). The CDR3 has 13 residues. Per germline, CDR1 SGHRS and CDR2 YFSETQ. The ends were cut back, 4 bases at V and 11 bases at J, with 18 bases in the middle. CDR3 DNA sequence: TGCGCCAGCAGCCCCGACCCCGGAGGGGAGGCTTTCTTT. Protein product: CASSPDPGGEAFF.

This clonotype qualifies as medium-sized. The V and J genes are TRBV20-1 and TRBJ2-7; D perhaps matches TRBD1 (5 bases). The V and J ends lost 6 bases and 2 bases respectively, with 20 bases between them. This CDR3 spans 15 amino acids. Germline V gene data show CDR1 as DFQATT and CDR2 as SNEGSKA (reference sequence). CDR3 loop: CSATPFRQNTYEQYF. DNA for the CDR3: TGCAGTGCCACCCCCTTTAGACAGAACACCTACGAGCAGTACTTC.

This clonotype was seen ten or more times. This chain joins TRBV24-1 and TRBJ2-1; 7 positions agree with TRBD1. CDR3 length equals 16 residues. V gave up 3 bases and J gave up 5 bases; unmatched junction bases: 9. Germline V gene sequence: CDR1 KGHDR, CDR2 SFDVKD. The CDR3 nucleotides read TGTGCCACCAGTGATCCTACAGGGGTGACAGACAATGAGCAGTTCTTC. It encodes CATSDPTGVTDNEQFF.

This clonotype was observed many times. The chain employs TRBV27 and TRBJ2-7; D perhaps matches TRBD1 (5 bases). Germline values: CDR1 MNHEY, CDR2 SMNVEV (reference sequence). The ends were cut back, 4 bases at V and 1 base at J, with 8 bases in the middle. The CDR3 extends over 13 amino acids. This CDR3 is CASSSDISYEQYF. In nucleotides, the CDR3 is TGTGCCAGCAGTTCGGACATTTCCTACGAGCAGTACTTC.

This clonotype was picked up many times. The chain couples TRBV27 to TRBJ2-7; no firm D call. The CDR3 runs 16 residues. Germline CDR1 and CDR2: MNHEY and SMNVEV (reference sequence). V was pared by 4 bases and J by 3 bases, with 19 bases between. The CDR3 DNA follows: TGTGCCAGCAGTTCCGGACGGAGTACTGTGAGCTACGAGCAGTACTTC. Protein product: CASSSGRSTVSYEQYF.

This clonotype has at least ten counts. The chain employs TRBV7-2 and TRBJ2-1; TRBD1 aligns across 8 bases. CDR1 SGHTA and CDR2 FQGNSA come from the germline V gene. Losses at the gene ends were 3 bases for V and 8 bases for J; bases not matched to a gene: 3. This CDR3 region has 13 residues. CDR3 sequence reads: CASSFSTGDEQFF. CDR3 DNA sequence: TGTGCCAGCAGCTTTTCGACAGGGGATGAGCAGTTCTTC.

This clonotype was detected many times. The CDR3 region is CASSFEQGAVYGYTF. CDR3 nucleotides: TGTGCCAGCAGCTTTGAACAGGGGGCCGTCTATGGCTACACCTTC. The chain combines TRBV6-5 with TRBJ1-2; TRBD1 aligns across 9 bases. V dropped 6 bases and J dropped 4; count of bases not matched to a gene: 9. Germline V lookup: CDR1 MNHEY, CDR2 SVGAGI. The CDR3 consists of 15 residues.

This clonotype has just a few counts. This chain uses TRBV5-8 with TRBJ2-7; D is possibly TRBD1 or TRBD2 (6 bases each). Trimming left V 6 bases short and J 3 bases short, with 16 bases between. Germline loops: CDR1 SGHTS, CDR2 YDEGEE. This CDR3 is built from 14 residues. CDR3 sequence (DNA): TGTGCCAGCACCCGGGGGCTCGAAAACTACGAGCAGTACTTC. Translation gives CASTRGLENYEQYF.

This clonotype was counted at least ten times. CDR3 amino acids: CASTPSTRPYEQYF. The CDR3 DNA reads as TGTGCCAGCACCCCGTCGACTAGACCCTACGAGCAGTACTTC. This chain joins TRBV5-4 and TRBJ2-7; D may be TRBD2 (6 bases). CDR1 and CDR2 from the germline V gene are SGHNT and YYREEE (reference sequence). The CDR3 sequence is 14 residues long. V dropped 6 bases and J dropped 2 bases, with 15 bases sitting between them. Based on the CDR3 plus reference TRBV5-4 and TRBJ2-7, the full variable domain is ETGVTQSPTHLIKTRGQQVTLRCSSQSGHNTVSWYQQALGQGPQFIFQYYREEENGRGNFPPRFSGLQFPNYSSELNVNALELDDSALYLCASTPSTRPYEQYFGPGTRLTVT.

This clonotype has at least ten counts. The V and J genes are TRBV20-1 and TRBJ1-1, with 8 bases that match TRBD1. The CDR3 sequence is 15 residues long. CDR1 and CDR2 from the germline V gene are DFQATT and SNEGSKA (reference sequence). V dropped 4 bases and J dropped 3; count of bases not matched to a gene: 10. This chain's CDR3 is CSAKSLDRGDTEAFF. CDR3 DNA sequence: TGCAGTGCTAAATCCCTCGACAGGGGTGACACTGAAGCTTTCTTT.

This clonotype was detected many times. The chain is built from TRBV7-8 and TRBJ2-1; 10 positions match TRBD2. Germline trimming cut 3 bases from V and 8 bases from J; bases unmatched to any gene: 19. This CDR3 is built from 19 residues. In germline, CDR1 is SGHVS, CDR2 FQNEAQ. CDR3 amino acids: CASSFLLAGVGLGSYEQFF. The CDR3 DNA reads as TGTGCCAGCAGCTTTCTTCTAGCGGGGGTGGGTTTAGGGTCTTATGAGCAGTTCTTC.

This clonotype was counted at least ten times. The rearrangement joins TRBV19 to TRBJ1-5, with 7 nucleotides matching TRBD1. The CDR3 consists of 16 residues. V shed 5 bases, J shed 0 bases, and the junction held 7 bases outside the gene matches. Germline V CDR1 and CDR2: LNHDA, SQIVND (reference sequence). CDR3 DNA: TGTGCCAGTAGTCCGGACAGGCCTCATAGCAATCAGCCCCAGCATTTT. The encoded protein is CASSPDRPHSNQPQHF.

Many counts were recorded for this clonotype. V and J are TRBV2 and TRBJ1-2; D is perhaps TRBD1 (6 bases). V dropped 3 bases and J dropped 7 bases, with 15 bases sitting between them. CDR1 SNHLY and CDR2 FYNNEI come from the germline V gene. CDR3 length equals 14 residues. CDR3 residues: CASSELQGESGYTF. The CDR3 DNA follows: TGTGCCAGCAGTGAGCTACAGGGAGAGAGTGGCTACACCTTC.

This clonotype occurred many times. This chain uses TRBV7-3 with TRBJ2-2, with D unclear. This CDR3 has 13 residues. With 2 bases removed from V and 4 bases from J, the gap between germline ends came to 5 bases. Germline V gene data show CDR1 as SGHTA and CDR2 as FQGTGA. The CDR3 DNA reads TGTGCCAGCAGCTTATTGGCCACCGGGGAGCTGTTTTTT. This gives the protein CASSLLATGELFF.

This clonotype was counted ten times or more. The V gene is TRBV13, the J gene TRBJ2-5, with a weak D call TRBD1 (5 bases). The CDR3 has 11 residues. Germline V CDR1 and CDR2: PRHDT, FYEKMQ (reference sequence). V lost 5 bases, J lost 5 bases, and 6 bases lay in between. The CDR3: CASSQGETQYF. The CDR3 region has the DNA TGTGCCAGCAGCCAGGGTGAGACCCAGTACTTC. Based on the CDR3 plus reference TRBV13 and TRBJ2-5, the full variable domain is AAGVIQSPRHLIKEKRETATLKCYPIPRHDTVYWYQQGPGQDPQFLISFYEKMQSDKGSIPDRFSAQQFSDYHSELNMSSLELGDSALYFCASSQGETQYFGPGTRLLVL.

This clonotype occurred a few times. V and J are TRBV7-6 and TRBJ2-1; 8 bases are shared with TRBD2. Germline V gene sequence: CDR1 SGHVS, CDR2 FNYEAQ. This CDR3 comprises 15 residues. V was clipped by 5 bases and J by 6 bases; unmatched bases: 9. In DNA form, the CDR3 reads TGTGCCAGCAGCCCCCGGACTAGCCAGGCCAATGAGCAGTTCTTC. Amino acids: CASSPRTSQANEQFF.

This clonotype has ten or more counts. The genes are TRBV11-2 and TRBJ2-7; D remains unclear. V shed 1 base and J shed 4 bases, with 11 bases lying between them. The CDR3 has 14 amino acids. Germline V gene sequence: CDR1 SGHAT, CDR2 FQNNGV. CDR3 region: CASSLALIGYEQYF. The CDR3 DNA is TGTGCCAGCAGCTTAGCCCTTATAGGTTACGAGCAGTACTTC.

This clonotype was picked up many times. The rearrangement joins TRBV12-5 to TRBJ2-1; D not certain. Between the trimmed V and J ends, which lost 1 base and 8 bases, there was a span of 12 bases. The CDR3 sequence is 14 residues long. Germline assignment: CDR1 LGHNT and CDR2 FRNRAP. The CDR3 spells CASGLAQDWDEQFF. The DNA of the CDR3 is TGTGCTAGTGGTTTGGCGCAGGATTGGGATGAGCAGTTCTTC.

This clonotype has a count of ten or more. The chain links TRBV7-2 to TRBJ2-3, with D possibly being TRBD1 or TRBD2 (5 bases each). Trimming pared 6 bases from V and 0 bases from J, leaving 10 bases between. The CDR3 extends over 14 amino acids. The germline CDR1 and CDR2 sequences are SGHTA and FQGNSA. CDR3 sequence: CASRFGASTDTQYF. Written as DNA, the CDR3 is TGTGCCAGCAGGTTCGGGGCTAGCACAGATACGCAGTATTTT.

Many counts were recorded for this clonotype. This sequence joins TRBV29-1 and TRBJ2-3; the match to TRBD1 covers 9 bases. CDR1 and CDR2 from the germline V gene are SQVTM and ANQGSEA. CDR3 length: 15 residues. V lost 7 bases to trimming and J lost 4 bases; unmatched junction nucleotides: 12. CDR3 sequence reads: CSAIEGQGDADTQYF. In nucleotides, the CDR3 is TGCAGCGCTATTGAGGGACAGGGCGACGCAGATACGCAGTATTTT.

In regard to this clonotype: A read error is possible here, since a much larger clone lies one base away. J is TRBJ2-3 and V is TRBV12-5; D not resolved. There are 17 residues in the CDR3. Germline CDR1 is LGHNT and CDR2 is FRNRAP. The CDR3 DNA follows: TGTGCTAGTGGTTTATCCTTGGTTGGTCCCCCGGTGGATAAGCAGTATTTT. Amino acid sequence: CASGLSLVGPPVDKQYF.

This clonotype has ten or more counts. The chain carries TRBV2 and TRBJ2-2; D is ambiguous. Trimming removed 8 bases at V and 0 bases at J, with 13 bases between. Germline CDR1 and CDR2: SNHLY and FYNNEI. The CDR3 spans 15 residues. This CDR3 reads CASPSSGPNTGELFF. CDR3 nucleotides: TGTGCCAGCCCCTCTTCAGGCCCGAACACCGGGGAGCTGTTTTTT.

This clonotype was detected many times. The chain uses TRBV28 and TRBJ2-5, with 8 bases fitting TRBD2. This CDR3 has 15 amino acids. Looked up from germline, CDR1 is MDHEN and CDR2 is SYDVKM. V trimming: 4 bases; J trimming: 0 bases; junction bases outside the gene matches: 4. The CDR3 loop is CASSSGTRYQETQYF. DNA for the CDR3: TGTGCCAGCAGTTCCGGGACTAGGTACCAAGAGACCCAGTACTTC. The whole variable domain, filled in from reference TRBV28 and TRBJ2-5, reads DVKVTQSSRYLVKRTGEKVFLECVQDMDHENMFWYRQDPGLGLRLIYFSYDVKMKEKGDIPEGYSVSREKKERFSLILESASTNQTSMYLCASSSGTRYQETQYFGPGTRLLVL.

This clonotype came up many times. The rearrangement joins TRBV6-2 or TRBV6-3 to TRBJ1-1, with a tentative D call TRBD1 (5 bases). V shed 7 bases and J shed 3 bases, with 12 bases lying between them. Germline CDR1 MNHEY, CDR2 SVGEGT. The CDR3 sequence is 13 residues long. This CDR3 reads CASTNGADTEAFF. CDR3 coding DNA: TGTGCCAGCACCAACGGGGCGGACACTGAAGCTTTCTTT.

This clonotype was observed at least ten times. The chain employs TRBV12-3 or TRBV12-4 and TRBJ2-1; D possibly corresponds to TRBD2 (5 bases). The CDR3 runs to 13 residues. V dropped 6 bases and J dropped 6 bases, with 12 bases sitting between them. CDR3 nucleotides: TGTGCCAGCAGGGACTCCGCAGCCAATGAGCAGTTCTTC. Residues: CASRDSAANEQFF.

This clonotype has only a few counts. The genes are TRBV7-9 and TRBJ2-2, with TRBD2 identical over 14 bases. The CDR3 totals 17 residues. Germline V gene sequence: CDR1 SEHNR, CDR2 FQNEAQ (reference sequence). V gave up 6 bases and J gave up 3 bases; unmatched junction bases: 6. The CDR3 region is CASRKGLAGDDTGELFF. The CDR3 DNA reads TGTGCCAGCAGAAAGGGACTAGCGGGAGACGACACCGGGGAGCTGTTTTTT.

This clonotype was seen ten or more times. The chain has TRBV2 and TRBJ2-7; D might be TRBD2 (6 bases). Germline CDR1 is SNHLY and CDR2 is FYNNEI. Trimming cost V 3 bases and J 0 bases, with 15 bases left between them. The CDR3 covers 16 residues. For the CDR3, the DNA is TGTGCCAGCAGTGAGTACGGGGGTTTAACCTCCTACGAGCAGTACTTC. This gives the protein CASSEYGGLTSYEQYF.

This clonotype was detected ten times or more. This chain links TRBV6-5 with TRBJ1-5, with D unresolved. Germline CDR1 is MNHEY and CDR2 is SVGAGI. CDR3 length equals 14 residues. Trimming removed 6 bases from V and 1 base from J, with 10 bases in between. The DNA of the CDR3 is TGTGCCAGCAGCCCTGCGGGGAGCAATCAGCCCCAGCATTTT. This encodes CASSPAGSNQPQHF.

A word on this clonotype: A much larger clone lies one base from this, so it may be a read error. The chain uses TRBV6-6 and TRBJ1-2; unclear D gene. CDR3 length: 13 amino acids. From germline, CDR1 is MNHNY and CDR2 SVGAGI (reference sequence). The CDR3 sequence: CANSYYGNYGYTF. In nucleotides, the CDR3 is TGTGCCAACAGTTACTACGGGAACTATGGCTACACCTTC.

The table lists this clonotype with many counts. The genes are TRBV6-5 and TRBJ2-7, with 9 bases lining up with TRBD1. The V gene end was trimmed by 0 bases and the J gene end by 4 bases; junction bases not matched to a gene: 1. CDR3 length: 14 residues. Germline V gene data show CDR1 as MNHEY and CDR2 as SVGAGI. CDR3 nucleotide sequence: TGTGCCAGCAGTTACTCGACAGGGGGGTACGAGCAGTACTTC. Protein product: CASSYSTGGYEQYF.

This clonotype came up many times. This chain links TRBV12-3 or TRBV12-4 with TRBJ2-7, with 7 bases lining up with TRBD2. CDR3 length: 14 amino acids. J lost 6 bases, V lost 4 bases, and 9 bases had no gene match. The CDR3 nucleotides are TGTGCCAGCAGTTCTGGGGGGGGAGCTGGCGAGCAGTACTTC. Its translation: CASSSGGGAGEQYF.